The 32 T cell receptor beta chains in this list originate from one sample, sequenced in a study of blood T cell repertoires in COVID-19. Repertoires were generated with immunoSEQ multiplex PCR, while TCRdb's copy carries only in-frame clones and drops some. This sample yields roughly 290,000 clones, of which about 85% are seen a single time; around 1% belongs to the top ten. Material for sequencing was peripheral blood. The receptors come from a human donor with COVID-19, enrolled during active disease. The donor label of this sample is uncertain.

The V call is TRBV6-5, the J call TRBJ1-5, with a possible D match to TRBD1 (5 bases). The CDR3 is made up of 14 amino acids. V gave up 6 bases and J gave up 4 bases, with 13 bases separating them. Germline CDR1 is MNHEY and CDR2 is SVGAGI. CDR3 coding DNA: TGTGCCAGCAGAGTCAGGGCCTCAAATCAGCCCCAGCATTTT. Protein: CASRVRASNQPQHF.

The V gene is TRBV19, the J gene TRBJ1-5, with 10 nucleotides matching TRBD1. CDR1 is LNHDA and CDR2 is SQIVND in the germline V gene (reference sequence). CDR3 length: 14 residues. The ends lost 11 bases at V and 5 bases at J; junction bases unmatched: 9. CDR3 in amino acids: CASAGTGVDQPQHF. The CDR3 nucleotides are TGTGCCTCCGCCGGGACAGGGGTGGATCAGCCCCAGCATTTT. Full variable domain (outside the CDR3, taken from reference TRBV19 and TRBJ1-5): DGGITQSPKYLFRKEGQNVTLSCEQNLNHDAMYWYRQDPGQGLRLIYYSQIVNDFQKGDIAEGYSVSREKKESFPLTVTSAQKNPTAFYLCASAGTGVDQPQHFGDGTRLSIL.

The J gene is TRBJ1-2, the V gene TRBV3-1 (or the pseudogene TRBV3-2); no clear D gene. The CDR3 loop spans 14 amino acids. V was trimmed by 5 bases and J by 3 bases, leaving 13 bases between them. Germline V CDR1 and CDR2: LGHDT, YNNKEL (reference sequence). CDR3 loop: CASSSTRLDYGYTF. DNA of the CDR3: TGTGCCAGCAGCTCCACCCGGTTAGACTATGGCTACACCTTC.

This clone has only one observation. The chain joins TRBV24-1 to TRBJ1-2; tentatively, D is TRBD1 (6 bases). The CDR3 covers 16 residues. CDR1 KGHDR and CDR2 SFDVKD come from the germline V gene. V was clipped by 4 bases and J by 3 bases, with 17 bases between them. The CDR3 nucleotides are TGTGCCACCAGTGAATATGACAGGCGGCCGGACTATGGCTACACCTTC. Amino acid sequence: CATSEYDRRPDYGYTF.

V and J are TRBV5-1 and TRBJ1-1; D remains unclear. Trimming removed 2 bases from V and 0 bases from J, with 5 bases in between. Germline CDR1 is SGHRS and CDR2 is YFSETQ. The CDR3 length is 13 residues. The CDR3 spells CASSFTVNTEAFF. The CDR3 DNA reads TGCGCCAGCAGCTTTACGGTGAACACTGAAGCTTTCTTT.

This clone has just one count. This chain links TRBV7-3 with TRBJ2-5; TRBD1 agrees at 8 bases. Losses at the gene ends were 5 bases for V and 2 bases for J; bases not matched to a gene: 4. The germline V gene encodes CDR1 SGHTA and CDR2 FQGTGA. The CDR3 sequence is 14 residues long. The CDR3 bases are TGTGCCAGCAGCGAGGACAGGGAACAAGAGACCCAGTACTTC. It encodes CASSEDREQETQYF.

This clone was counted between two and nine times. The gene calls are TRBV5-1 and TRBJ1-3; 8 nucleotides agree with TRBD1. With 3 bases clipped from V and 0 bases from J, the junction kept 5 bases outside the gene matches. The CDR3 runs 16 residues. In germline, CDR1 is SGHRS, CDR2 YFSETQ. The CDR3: CASSYGTGASGNTIYF. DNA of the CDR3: TGCGCCAGCAGCTACGGGACAGGTGCCTCTGGAAACACCATATATTTT.

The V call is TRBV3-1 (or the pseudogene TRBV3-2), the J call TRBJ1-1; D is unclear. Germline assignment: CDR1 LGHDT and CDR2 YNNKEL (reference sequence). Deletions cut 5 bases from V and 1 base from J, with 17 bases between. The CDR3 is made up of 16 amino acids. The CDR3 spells CASSFHLKTGNTEAFF. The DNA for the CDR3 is TGTGCCAGCAGCTTCCACCTGAAGACGGGGAACACTGAAGCTTTCTTT.

CDR3 coding DNA: TGTGCTAGTGGTCTAGGACTAGCGGAGGACAATGAGCAGTTCTTC. It encodes CASGLGLAEDNEQFF. The gene calls are TRBV12-5 and TRBJ2-1, with 10 nucleotides matching TRBD2. The ends lost 5 bases at V and 5 bases at J; junction bases unmatched: 6. Germline V gives CDR1 LGHNT, CDR2 FRNRAP. This CDR3 region has 15 residues.

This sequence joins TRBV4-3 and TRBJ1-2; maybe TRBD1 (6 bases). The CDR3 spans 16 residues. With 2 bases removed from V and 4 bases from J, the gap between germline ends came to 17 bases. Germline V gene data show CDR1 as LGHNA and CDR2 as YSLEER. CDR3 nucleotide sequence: TGCGCCAGCAGCCAATTACCGGAGGACAGAGGCTATGGCTACACCTTC. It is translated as CASSQLPEDRGYGYTF.

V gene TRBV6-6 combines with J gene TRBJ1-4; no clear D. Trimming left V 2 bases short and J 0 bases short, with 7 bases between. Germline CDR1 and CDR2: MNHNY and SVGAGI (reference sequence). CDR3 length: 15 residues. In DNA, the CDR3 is TGTGCCAGCAGTTACGAGAGAGCAACTAATGAAAAACTGTTTTTT. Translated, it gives CASSYERATNEKLFF.

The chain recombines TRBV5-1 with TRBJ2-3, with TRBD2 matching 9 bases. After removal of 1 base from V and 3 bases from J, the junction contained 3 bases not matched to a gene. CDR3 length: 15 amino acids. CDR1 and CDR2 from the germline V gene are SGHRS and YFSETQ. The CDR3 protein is CASSLIAGGTDTQYF. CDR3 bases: TGCGCCAGCAGCTTGATCGCGGGAGGGACAGATACGCAGTATTTT.

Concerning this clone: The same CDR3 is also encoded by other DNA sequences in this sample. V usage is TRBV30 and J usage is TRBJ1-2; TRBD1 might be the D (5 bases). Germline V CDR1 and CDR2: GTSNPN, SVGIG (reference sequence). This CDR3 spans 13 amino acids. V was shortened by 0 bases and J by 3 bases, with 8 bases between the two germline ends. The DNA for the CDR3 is TGTGCCTGGAGTGTAACCAGGGACTATGGCTACACCTTC. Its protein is CAWSVTRDYGYTF.

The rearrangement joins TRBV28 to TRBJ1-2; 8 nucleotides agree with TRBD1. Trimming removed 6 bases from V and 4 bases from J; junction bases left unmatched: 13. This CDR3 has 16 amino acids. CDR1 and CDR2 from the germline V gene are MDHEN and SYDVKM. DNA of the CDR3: TGTGCCAGCAGGGCCGGGACAGGAGGGGCCGGCTATGGCTACACCTTC. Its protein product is CASRAGTGGAGYGYTF.

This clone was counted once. CDR3 in DNA: TGTGCCAGCAGTTCGCGAACCACAGAGTATGGCTACACCTTC. Translation: CASSSRTTEYGYTF. The chain has TRBV13 and TRBJ1-2; no firm D call. Trimming stripped 6 bases from V and 5 bases from J, with 16 bases between. This CDR3 is built from 14 residues. The germline V gene has CDR1 PRHDT and CDR2 FYEKMQ (reference sequence).

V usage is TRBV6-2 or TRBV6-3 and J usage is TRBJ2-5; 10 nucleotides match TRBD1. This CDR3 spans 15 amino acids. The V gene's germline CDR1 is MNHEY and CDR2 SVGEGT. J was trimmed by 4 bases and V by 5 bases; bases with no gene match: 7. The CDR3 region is CASSPTGGFRETQYF. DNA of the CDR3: TGTGCCAGCAGTCCGACAGGGGGCTTTCGAGAGACCCAGTACTTC.

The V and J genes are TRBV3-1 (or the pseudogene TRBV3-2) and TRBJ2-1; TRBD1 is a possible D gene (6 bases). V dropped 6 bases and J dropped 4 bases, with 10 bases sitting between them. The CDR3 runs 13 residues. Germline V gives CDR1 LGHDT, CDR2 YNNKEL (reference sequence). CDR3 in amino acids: CASSLRGYNEQFF. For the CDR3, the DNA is TGTGCCAGCAGTCTCAGGGGTTACAATGAGCAGTTCTTC.

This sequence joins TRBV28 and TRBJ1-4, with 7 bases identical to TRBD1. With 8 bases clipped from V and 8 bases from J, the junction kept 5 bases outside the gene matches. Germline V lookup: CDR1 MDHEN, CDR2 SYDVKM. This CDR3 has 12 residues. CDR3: CASVTGEEKLFF. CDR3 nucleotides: TGTGCCAGCGTCACAGGGGAAGAAAAACTGTTTTTT.

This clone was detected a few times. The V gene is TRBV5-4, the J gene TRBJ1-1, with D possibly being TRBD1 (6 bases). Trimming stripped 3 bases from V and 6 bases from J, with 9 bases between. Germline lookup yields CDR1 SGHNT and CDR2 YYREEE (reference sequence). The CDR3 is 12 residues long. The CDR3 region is CASSWNRAEAFF. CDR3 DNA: TGTGCCAGCAGCTGGAACAGGGCTGAAGCTTTCTTT.

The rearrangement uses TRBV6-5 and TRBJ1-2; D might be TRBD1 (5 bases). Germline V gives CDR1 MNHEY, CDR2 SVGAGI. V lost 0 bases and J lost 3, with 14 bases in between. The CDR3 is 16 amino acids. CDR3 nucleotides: TGTGCCAGCAGTTACTCAGGGCAGGGTGAGGACTATGGCTACACCTTC. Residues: CASSYSGQGEDYGYTF.

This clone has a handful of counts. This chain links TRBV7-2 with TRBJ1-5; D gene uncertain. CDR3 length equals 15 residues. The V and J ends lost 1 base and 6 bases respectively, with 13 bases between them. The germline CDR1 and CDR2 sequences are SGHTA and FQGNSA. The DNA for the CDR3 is TGTGCCAGCAGCTTAGTGAGGGATCTGGGTCAGCCCCAGCATTTT. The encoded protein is CASSLVRDLGQPQHF.

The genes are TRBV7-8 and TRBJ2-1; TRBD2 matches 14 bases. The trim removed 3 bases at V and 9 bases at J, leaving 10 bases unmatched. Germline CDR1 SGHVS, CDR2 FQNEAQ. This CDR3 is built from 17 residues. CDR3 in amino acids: CASSFDRTSGRPPEQFF. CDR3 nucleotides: TGTGCCAGCAGCTTTGACCGGACTAGCGGGAGGCCCCCTGAGCAGTTCTTC. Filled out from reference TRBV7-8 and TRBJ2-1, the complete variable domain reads GAGVSQSPRYKVAKRGQDVALRCDPISGHVSLFWYQQALGQGPEFLTYFQNEAQLDKSGLPSDRFFAERPEGSVSTLKIQRTQQEDSAVYLCASSFDRTSGRPPEQFFGPGTRLTVL.

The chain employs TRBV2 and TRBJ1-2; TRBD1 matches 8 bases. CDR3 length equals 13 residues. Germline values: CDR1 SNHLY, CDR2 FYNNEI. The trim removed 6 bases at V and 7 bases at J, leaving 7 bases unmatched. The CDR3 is CASSARGRGGYTF. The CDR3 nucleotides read TGTGCCAGCAGCGCCAGGGGGCGGGGTGGCTACACCTTC.

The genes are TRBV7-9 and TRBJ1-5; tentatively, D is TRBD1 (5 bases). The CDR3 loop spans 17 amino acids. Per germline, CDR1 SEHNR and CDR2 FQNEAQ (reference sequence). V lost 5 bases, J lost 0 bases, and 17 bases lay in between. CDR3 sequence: CASSQHPGYDSNQPQHF. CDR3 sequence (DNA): TGTGCCAGCAGCCAACACCCAGGGTACGATAGCAATCAGCCCCAGCATTTT.

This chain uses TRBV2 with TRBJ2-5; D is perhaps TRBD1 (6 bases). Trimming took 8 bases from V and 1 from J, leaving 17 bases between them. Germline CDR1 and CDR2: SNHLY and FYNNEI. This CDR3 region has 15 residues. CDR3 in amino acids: CASATGTGIQETQYF. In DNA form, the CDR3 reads TGTGCCAGCGCCACCGGAACAGGGATCCAAGAGACCCAGTACTTC.

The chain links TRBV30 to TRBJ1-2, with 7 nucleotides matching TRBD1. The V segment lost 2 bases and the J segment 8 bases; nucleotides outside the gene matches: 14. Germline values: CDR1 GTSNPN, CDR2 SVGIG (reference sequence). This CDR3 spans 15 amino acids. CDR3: CAWSRTTSGTDGYTF. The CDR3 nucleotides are TGTGCCTGGAGTCGAACTACTTCCGGGACAGACGGCTACACCTTC.

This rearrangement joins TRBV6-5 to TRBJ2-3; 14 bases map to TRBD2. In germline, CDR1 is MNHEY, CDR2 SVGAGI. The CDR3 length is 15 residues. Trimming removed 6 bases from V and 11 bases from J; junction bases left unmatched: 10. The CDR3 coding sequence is TGTGCCAGCAGCTCAGCCGGGACTAGCGGGGGCAGGCAGTATTTT. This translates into CASSSAGTSGGRQYF.

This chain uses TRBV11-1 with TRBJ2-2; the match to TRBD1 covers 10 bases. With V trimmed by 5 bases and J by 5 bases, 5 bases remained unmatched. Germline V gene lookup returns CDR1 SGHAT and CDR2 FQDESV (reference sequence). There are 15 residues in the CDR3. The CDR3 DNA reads TGTGCCAGCAGCCGGGACAGGGGTTTTACCGGGGAGCTGTTTTTT. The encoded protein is CASSRDRGFTGELFF.

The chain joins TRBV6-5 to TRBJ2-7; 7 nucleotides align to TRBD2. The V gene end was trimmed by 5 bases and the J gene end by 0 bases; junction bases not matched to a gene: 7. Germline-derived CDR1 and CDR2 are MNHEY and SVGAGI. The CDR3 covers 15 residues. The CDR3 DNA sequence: TGTGCCAGCAGTCCCGGGGCTAGCGGCTCCTACGAGCAGTACTTC. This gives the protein CASSPGASGSYEQYF.

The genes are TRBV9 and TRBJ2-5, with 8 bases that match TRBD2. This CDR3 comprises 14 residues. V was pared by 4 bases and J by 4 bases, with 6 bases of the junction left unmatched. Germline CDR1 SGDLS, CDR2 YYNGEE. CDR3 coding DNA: TGTGCCAGCAGCCGGGAGGGCCAGCGAGAGACCCAGTACTTC. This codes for CASSREGQRETQYF.

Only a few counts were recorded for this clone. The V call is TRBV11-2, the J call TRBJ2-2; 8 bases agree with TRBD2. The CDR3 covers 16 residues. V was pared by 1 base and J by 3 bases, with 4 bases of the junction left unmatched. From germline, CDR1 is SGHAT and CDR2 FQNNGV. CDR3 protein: CASSLASSGDTGELFF. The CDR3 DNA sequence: TGTGCCAGCAGCTTAGCGAGTAGCGGGGACACCGGGGAGCTGTTTTTT.

CDR3 sequence reads: CAWSVTGTDTQYF. In nucleotides, the CDR3 is TGTGCCTGGAGTGTAACAGGCACAGATACGCAGTATTTT. The chain links TRBV30 to TRBJ2-3, with no clear D. This CDR3 comprises 13 residues. V was pared by 0 bases and J by 1 base, with 5 bases between. The germline CDR1 and CDR2 sequences are GTSNPN and SVGIG (reference sequence).